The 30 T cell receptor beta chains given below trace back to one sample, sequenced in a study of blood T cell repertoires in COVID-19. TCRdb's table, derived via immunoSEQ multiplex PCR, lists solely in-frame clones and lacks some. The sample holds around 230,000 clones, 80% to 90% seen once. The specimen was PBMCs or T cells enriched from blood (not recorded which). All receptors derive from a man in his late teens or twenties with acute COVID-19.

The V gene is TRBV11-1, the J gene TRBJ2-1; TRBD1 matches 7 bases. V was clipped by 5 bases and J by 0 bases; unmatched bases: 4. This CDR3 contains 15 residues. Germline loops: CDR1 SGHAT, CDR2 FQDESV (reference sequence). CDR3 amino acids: CASSMGQSSYNEQFF. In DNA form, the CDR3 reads TGTGCCAGCAGCATGGGACAGAGCTCCTACAATGAGCAGTTCTTC.

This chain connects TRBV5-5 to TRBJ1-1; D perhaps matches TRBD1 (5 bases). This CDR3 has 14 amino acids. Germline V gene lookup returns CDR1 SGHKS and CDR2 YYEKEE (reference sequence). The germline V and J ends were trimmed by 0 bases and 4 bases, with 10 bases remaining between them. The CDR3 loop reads CASSLVSGLTEAFF. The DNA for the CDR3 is TGTGCCAGCAGCTTGGTTTCAGGGCTCACTGAAGCTTTCTTT.

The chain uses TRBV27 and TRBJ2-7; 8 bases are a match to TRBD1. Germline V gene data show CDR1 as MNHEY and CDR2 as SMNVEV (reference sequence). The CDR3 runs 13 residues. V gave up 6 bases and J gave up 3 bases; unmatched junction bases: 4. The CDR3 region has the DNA TGTGCCAGCAGCTACGGACAGGGCTACGAGCAGTACTTC. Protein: CASSYGQGYEQYF.

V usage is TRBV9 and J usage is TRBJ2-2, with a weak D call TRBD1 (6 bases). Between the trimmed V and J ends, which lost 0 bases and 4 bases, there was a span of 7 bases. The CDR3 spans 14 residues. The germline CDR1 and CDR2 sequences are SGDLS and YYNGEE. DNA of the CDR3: TGTGCCAGCAGCGTAGGGGACACCACCGGGGAGCTGTTTTTT. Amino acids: CASSVGDTTGELFF. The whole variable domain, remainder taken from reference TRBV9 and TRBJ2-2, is DSGVTQTPKHLITATGQRVTLRCSPRSGDLSVYWYQQSLDQGLQFLIQYYNGEERAKGNILERFSAQQFPDLHSELNLSSLELGDSALYFCASSVGDTTGELFFGEGSRLTVL.

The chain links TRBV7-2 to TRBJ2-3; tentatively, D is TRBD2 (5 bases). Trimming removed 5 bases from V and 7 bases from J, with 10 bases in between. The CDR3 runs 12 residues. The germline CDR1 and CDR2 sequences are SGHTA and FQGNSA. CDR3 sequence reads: CASSPGLNTQYF. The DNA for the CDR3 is TGTGCCAGCAGCCCCGGACTCAATACGCAGTATTTT. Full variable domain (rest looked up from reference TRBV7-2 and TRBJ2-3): GAGVSQSPSNKVTEKGKDVELRCDPISGHTALYWYRQSLGQGLEFLIYFQGNSAPDKSGLPSDRFSAERTGGSVSTLTIQRTQQEDSAVYLCASSPGLNTQYFGPGTRLTVL.

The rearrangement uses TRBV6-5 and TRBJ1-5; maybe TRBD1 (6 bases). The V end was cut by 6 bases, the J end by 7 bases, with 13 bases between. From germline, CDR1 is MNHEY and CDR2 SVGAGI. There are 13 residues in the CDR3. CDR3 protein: CASRPQGNQPQHF. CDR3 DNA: TGTGCCAGCAGGCCACAGGGAAACCAGCCCCAGCATTTT.

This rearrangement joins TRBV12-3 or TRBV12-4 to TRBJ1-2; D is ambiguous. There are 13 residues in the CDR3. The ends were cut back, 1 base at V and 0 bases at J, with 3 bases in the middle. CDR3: CASSLVSNYGYTF. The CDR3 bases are TGTGCCAGCAGTTTAGTCTCTAACTATGGCTACACCTTC.

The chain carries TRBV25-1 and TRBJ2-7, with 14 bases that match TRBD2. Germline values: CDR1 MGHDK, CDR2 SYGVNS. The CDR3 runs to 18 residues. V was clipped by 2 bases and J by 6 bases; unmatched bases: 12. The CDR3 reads CASSEIRTGTSGSGEQYF. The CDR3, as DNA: TGTGCCAGCAGTGAAATAAGGACCGGGACTAGCGGGAGCGGCGAGCAGTACTTC.

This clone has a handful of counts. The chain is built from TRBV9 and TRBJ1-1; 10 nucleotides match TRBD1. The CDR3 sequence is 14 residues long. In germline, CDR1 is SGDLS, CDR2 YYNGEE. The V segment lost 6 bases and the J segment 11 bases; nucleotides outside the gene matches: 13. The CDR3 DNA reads TGTGCCAGCAACAGGGGTGGGACAGGGGAGGAGGCTTTCTTT. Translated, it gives CASNRGGTGEEAFF.

CDR3 loop: CASSPSLDRGRSYGYTF. CDR3 sequence (DNA): TGTGCCAGCAGCCCGAGTTTGGACAGGGGAAGGAGCTATGGCTACACCTTC. The genes are TRBV9 and TRBJ1-2; 9 bases match TRBD1. Per the germline V gene, CDR1 is SGDLS and CDR2 is YYNGEE. The V gene end was trimmed by 4 bases and the J gene end by 4 bases; junction bases not matched to a gene: 14. The CDR3 runs to 17 residues.

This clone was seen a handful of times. The CDR3 region is CASSLGEGYGYTF. CDR3 DNA sequence: TGTGCCAGCAGCTTAGGGGAGGGCTATGGCTACACCTTC. The chain links TRBV7-9 to TRBJ1-2; no clear D gene. V was trimmed by 1 base and J by 4 bases, leaving 7 bases between them. This CDR3 has 13 residues. Germline assignment: CDR1 SEHNR and CDR2 FQNEAQ (reference sequence).

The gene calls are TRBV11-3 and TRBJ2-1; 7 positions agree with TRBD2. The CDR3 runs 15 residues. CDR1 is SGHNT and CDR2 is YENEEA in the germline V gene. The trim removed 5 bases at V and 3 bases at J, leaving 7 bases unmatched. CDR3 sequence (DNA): TGTGCCAGCAGCCTCAGCGGGGCGGACTACAATGAGCAGTTCTTC. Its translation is CASSLSGADYNEQFF.

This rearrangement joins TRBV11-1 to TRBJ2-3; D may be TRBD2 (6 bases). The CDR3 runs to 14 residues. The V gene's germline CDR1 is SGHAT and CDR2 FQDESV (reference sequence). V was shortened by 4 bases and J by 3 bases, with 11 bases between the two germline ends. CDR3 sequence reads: CASSYAGSTDTQYF. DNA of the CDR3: TGTGCCAGCAGCTACGCGGGGAGTACAGATACGCAGTATTTT.

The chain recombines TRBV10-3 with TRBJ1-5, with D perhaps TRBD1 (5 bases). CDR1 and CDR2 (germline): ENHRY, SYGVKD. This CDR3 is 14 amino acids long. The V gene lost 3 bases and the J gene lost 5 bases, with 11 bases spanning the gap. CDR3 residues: CAISERTGDQPQHF. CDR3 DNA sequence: TGTGCCATCAGTGAAAGAACAGGCGATCAGCCCCAGCATTTT.

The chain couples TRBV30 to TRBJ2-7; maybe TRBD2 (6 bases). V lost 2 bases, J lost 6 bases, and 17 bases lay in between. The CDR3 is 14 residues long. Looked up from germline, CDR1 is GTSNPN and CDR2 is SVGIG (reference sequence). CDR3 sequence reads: CAWSRGTGDGEQYF. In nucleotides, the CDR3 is TGTGCCTGGAGTCGAGGAACGGGGGACGGCGAGCAGTACTTC.

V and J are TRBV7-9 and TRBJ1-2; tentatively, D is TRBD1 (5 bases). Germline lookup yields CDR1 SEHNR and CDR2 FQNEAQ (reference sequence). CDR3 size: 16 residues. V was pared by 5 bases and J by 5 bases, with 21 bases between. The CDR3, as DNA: TGTGCCAGCAGCCCCCGAGGACACCCTCCTGGGTATGGCTACACCTTC. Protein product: CASSPRGHPPGYGYTF.

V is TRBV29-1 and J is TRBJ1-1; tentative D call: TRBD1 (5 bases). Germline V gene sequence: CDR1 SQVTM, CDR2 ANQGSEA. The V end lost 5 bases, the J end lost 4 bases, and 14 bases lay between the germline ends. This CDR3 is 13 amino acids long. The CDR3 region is CSVFGTSSTEAFF. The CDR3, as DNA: TGCAGCGTTTTCGGGACTTCATCCACTGAAGCTTTCTTT.

The CDR3 loop reads CASMGQGWYSNQPQHF. In DNA form, the CDR3 reads TGTGCCAGTATGGGACAGGGCTGGTATAGCAATCAGCCCCAGCATTTT. The chain has TRBV19 and TRBJ1-5, with TRBD1 matching over 9 bases. This CDR3 region has 16 residues. The germline V gene has CDR1 LNHDA and CDR2 SQIVND (reference sequence). V lost 7 bases, J lost 0 bases, and 7 bases stayed unmatched.

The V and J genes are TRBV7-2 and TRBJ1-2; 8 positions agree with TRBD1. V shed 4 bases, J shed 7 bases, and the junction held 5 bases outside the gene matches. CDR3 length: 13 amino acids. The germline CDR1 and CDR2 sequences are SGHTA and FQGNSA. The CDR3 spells CASSSGQEGGYTF. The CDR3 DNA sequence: TGTGCCAGCAGCTCGGGACAGGAGGGTGGCTACACCTTC. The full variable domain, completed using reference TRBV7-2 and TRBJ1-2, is GAGVSQSPSNKVTEKGKDVELRCDPISGHTALYWYRQSLGQGLEFLIYFQGNSAPDKSGLPSDRFSAERTGGSVSTLTIQRTQQEDSAVYLCASSSGQEGGYTFGSGTRLTVV.

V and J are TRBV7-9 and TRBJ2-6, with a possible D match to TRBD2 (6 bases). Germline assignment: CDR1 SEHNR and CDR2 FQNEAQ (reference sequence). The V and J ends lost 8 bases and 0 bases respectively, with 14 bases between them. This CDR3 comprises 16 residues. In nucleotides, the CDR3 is TGTGCCAGCGGAGAGTCGGGGGTCTCTGGGGCCAACGTCCTGACTTTC. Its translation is CASGESGVSGANVLTF.

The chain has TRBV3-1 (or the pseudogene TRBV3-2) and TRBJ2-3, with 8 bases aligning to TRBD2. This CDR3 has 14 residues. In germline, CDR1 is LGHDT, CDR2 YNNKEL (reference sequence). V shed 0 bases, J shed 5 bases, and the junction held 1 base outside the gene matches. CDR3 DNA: TGTGCCAGCAGCCAAGACCTAGCGGGAGATACGCAGTATTTT. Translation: CASSQDLAGDTQYF.

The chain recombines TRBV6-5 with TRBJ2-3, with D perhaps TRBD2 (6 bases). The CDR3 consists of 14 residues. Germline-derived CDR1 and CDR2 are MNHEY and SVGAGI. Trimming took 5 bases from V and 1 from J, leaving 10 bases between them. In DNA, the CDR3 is TGTGCCAGCAGTCCAGCGGGTGGCACAGATACGCAGTATTTT. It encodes CASSPAGGTDTQYF.

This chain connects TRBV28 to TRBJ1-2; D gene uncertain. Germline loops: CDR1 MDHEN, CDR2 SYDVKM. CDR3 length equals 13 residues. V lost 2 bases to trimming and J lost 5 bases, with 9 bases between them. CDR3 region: CASSLRAIYGYTF. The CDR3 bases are TGTGCCAGCAGTTTAAGAGCAATATATGGCTACACCTTC.

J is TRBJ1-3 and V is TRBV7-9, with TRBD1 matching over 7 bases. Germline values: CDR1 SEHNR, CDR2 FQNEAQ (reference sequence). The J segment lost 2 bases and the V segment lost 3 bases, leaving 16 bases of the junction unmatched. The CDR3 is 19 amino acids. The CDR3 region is CASSFLRATGSQPGNTIYF. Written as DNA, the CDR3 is TGTGCCAGCAGCTTTTTAAGGGCGACAGGGTCTCAACCTGGAAACACCATATATTTT.

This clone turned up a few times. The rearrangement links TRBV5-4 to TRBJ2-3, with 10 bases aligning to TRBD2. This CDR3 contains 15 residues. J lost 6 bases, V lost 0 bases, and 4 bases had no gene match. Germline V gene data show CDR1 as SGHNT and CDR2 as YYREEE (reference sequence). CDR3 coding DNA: TGTGCCAGCAGCTTGGCTAGCGGGAGTATGGATACGCAGTATTTT. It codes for CASSLASGSMDTQYF.

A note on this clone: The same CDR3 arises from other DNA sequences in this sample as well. CDR3 protein: CASSLAENTEAFF. As DNA, the CDR3 is TGTGCCAGCAGCTTAGCGGAGAACACTGAAGCTTTCTTT. The chain couples TRBV7-3 to TRBJ1-1; D not resolved. V was shortened by 2 bases and J by 1 base, with 5 bases between the two germline ends. This CDR3 comprises 13 residues. Per germline, CDR1 SGHTA and CDR2 FQGTGA.

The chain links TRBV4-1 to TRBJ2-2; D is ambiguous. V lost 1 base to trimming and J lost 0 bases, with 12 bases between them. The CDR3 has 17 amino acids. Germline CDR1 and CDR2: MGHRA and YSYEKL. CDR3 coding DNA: TGCGCCAGCAGCCAAGGGCTGGCGGTTACGAACACCGGGGAGCTGTTTTTT. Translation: CASSQGLAVTNTGELFF.

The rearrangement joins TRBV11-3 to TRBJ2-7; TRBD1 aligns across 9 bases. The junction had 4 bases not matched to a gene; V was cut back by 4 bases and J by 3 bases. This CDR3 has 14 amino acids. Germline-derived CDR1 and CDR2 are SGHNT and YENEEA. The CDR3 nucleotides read TGTGCCAGCAGCTCGCGGGACAGGGACTACGAGCAGTACTTC. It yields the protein CASSSRDRDYEQYF.

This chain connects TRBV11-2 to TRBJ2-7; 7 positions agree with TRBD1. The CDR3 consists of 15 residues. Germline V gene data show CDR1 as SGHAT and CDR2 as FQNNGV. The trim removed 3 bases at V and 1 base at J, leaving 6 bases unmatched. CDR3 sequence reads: CASSFGTAASYEQYF. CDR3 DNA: TGTGCCAGCAGCTTCGGGACAGCCGCATCCTACGAGCAGTACTTC.

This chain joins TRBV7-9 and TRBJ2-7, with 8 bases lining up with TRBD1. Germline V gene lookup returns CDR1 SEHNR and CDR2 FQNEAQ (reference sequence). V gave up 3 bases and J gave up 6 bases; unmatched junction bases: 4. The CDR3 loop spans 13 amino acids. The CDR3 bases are TGTGCCAGCAGCTTCCGGACAGGGTTCGAGCAGTACTTC. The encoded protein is CASSFRTGFEQYF.